This T cell receptor (beta chain) was recovered during a study of T-cell reconstitution after alpha-beta-depleted transplantation in children (TCRdb year 2016). In terms of the full investigation: The study quantitatively tracked T-cell immune reconstitution after TCRalphabeta/CD19-depleted allogeneic hematopoietic cell transplantation in children using TCR repertoire profiling.

The library relied on PCR. Sequencing relied on an Illumina HiSeq 2500. Molecular barcoding was employed in the preparation of TCR libraries, with unique molecular identifiers being used to normalize TCRbeta repertoire quantification. TCRdb ran its own pipeline on the public reads, namely fastp trimming at Q25 and MiXCR clone calling, and kept in-frame beta chains. Entries that share a CDR3 protein sequence are merged under the most common genes and DNA. The sample table shows more than 450,000 distinct CDR3 sequences, and 15% to 20% are seen once. The ten largest clones take up over 3% of the sample. There are a few counts of this clonotype. The specificity of this receptor is unknown. No much larger clonotype is one base removed from it; base qualities were not supplied. The germline V gene encodes CDR1 SGHAT and CDR2 FQNNGV. V is cut by 5 bases and J by 10 bases, and the space between the germline ends is 23 bases. From its cysteine to its phenylalanine, the CDR3 spans 15 amino acids. The entry retains the CDR3 DNA only, 45 bases that are in frame from base 1.

The TCR sequence derives from a human donor who donated a stem cell graft to a child with acute lymphoblastic leukemia. The V gene is TRBV11-2 and the J gene is TRBJ1-1, with a tentative D gene TRBD1 over 6 matching bases. Sequences were derived from PBMCs from the stem cell graft donor, sampled from the stem cell graft. The CDR3 protein is CASSGRTSWTEPAFF. The bases read TGTGCCAGCAGCGGGAGGACGAGTTGGACAGAGCCAGCTTTCTTT.